This TCR beta chain was identified during a study of PD-1 blockade in classical Hodgkin lymphoma. Of note for this clone: Its antigen remains unidentified.

Broader study findings: By cycle point C4D1, TCR diversity had risen significantly in CD4+ cells (but not CD8+ cells).

The time point is: cycle 4 day 1 (C4D1), after 6 weeks of nivolumab. Every patient relapsed after autologous stem cell transplantation, and brentuximab vedotin exposure varied. Here immunoSEQ multiplex PCR was the method, and the copy in TCRdb shows in-frame clones only, minus some. This table holds 99,000 or so clones, approximately 90% found once. The material was peripheral blood mononuclear cells (PBMCs), obtained before the fourth cycle of nivolumab. The TCR comes from a human donor with classical Hodgkin lymphoma.

The CDR3 protein is CAWRAQATEAFF. CDR3 bases: TGTGCCTGGAGGGCCCAGGCGACTGAAGCTTTCTTT. The chain carries TRBV30 and TRBJ1-1; no clear D. The CDR3 contains 12 residues. Looked up from germline, CDR1 is GTSNPN and CDR2 is SVGIG (reference sequence). V was shortened by 3 bases and J by 5 bases, with 10 bases between the two germline ends.